Shown below are 17 T cell receptor beta chains from a single sample sequenced in a study of cytomegalovirus exposure and HLA in healthy donors. PCR used 60 Vbeta primers and 13 Jbeta primers. Only in-frame clones appear in the TCRdb table, and some are missing; sequencing was by immunoSEQ multiplex PCR. The table lists 180,000 or so clones, 70% to 80% of them singletons. Material for sequencing was PBMCs. The receptor set was obtained from a woman aged 45-65 years in good health and CMV-seronegative.

The chain has TRBV28 and TRBJ1-4, with D unclear. The CDR3 has 14 residues. V shed 4 bases and J shed 4 bases, with 10 bases lying between them. Germline loops: CDR1 MDHEN, CDR2 SYDVKM. CDR3 loop: CASSSPVVNEKLFF. In nucleotides, the CDR3 is TGTGCCAGCAGTTCCCCTGTCGTTAATGAAAAACTGTTTTTT. The whole variable domain, remainder taken from reference TRBV28 and TRBJ1-4, is DVKVTQSSRYLVKRTGEKVFLECVQDMDHENMFWYRQDPGLGLRLIYFSYDVKMKEKGDIPEGYSVSREKKERFSLILESASTNQTSMYLCASSSPVVNEKLFFGSGTQLSVL.

This chain's CDR3 is CASFSGERGTEAFF. In DNA form, the CDR3 reads TGTGCCAGCTTCTCGGGGGAAAGAGGGACTGAAGCTTTCTTT. V usage is TRBV7-6 and J usage is TRBJ1-1; a possible D gene is TRBD1 (5 bases). Trimming stripped 8 bases from V and 5 bases from J, with 18 bases between. This CDR3 comprises 14 residues. CDR1 and CDR2 (germline): SGHVS, FNYEAQ.

The chain couples TRBV5-8 to TRBJ1-5, with 8 bases that match TRBD1. Germline V CDR1 and CDR2: SGHTS, YDEGEE. V gave up 4 bases and J gave up 1 base; unmatched junction bases: 13. CDR3 length equals 18 residues. The CDR3 spells CASSNRGTGLISNQPQHF. CDR3 in DNA: TGTGCCAGCAGCAACCGGGGGACAGGATTGATAAGCAATCAGCCCCAGCATTTT.

The V gene is TRBV6-4, the J gene TRBJ1-6; the match to TRBD1 covers 8 bases. Per the germline V gene, CDR1 is MRHNA and CDR2 is SNTAGT. Trimming took 5 bases from V and 8 from J; bases not matched to a gene: 5. The CDR3 is 14 amino acids. CDR3 sequence (DNA): TGTGCCAGCAGTTCACAGGGGGACTATTCACCCCTCCACTTT. This codes for CASSSQGDYSPLHF.

V and J are TRBV2 and TRBJ2-3, with 11 bases identical to TRBD2. CDR1 and CDR2 (germline): SNHLY, FYNNEI. The J segment lost 3 bases and the V segment lost 7 bases, leaving 3 bases of the junction unmatched. This CDR3 comprises 14 residues. The CDR3 reads CASTRLAGTDTQYF. The CDR3, as DNA: TGTGCCAGCACTCGACTAGCGGGGACAGATACGCAGTATTTT.

The CDR3 loop is CASSQVGRGGEKLFF. The DNA of the CDR3 is TGTGCCAGCAGCCAAGTAGGTCGAGGCGGCGAAAAACTGTTTTTT. V is TRBV4-2 and J is TRBJ1-4; D uncertain. Deletions cut 1 base from V and 8 bases from J, with 14 bases between. Germline loops: CDR1 LGHNA, CDR2 YNFKEQ. The CDR3 loop spans 15 amino acids.

The chain recombines TRBV5-5 with TRBJ1-1, with D maybe TRBD1 (6 bases). The CDR3 spans 16 residues. Germline-derived CDR1 and CDR2 are SGHKS and YYEKEE (reference sequence). Trimming cost V 0 bases and J 0 bases, with 12 bases left between them. In nucleotides, the CDR3 is TGTGCCAGCAGCTTGGGGGGGACACAGTTGAACACTGAAGCTTTCTTT. Amino acids: CASSLGGTQLNTEAFF.

The chain combines TRBV5-1 with TRBJ2-7, with TRBD1 as a possible D gene (5 bases). CDR1 and CDR2 (germline): SGHRS, YFSETQ. The CDR3 is made up of 12 amino acids. V lost 1 base and J 3 bases, leaving 5 bases between the germline ends. The CDR3 loop is CASSLRGYEQYF. As DNA, the CDR3 is TGCGCCAGCAGCTTGAGGGGCTACGAGCAGTACTTC.

This clone was observed a few times. This sequence joins TRBV7-2 and TRBJ2-7; 10 bases agree with TRBD1. With V trimmed by 5 bases and J by 4 bases, 8 bases remained unmatched. The CDR3 spans 15 residues. Per the germline V gene, CDR1 is SGHTA and CDR2 is FQGNSA. The CDR3 is CASSTPGQGHYEQYF. The CDR3 DNA sequence: TGTGCCAGCAGCACTCCGGGACAGGGGCATTACGAGCAGTACTTC.

The chain couples TRBV5-1 to TRBJ2-7; 9 nucleotides line up with TRBD1. Germline trimming cut 5 bases from V and 5 bases from J; bases unmatched to any gene: 8. Germline V lookup: CDR1 SGHRS, CDR2 YFSETQ. This CDR3 comprises 14 residues. The CDR3 loop is CASRGMGQGNEQYF. The CDR3 DNA is TGCGCCAGCAGGGGCATGGGACAGGGAAACGAGCAGTACTTC.

The chain recombines TRBV28 with TRBJ2-7; D possibly corresponds to TRBD1 (6 bases). With 5 bases removed from V and 3 bases from J, the gap between germline ends came to 17 bases. CDR1 and CDR2 from the germline V gene are MDHEN and SYDVKM. The CDR3 loop spans 15 amino acids. CDR3 residues: CASSEIGTRHYEQYF. In DNA form, the CDR3 reads TGTGCCAGCAGTGAAATCGGGACACGTCACTACGAGCAGTACTTC.

The chain has TRBV5-1 and TRBJ2-7, with D possibly being TRBD1 (6 bases). The CDR3 consists of 14 residues. Trimming pared 4 bases from V and 3 bases from J, leaving 14 bases between. Germline CDR1 is SGHRS and CDR2 is YFSETQ. DNA for the CDR3: TGCGCCAGCAGCCCAACAGGGTCGGACTACGAGCAGTACTTC. This sequence encodes CASSPTGSDYEQYF.

The chain recombines TRBV27 with TRBJ2-3; D may be TRBD2 (6 bases). Looked up from germline, CDR1 is MNHEY and CDR2 is SMNVEV (reference sequence). The CDR3 length is 16 residues. The V and J ends lost 7 bases and 2 bases respectively, with 19 bases between them. CDR3 sequence (DNA): TGTGCCAGCAATGAGGTGTCGGGGAGGATCACAGATACGCAGTATTTT. Translating gives CASNEVSGRITDTQYF.

The CDR3 sequence: CASSLDEGNYGYTF. The CDR3 DNA reads as TGCGCCAGCAGCTTGGACGAGGGAAACTATGGCTACACCTTC. The chain uses TRBV5-1 and TRBJ1-2; D remains ambiguous. Germline CDR1 SGHRS, CDR2 YFSETQ. The CDR3 consists of 14 residues. Trimming removed 0 bases from V and 2 bases from J, with 8 bases in between.

The chain is built from TRBV5-1 and TRBJ1-1, with D perhaps TRBD1 (5 bases). Trimming removed 4 bases from V and 7 bases from J, with 20 bases in between. The CDR3 runs 15 residues. Looked up from germline, CDR1 is SGHRS and CDR2 is YFSETQ. CDR3 in DNA: TGCGCCAGCAGCCCGGTTGGGGGGTTTCTCCTTGAAGCTTTCTTT. Translation gives CASSPVGGFLLEAFF.

This chain uses TRBV19 with TRBJ2-7, with 9 bases that match TRBD1. The germline V gene encodes CDR1 LNHDA and CDR2 SQIVND (reference sequence). The V gene end was trimmed by 3 bases and the J gene end by 5 bases; junction bases not matched to a gene: 11. The CDR3 runs to 16 residues. The CDR3 DNA reads TGTGCCAGTAGTATTAATCAGGGACAGGGTGGCCACGAGCAGTACTTC. It encodes CASSINQGQGGHEQYF.

V and J are TRBV6-5 and TRBJ1-5, with TRBD1 identical over 7 bases. This CDR3 contains 15 residues. Per the germline V gene, CDR1 is MNHEY and CDR2 is SVGAGI. V was pared by 6 bases and J by 0 bases, with 5 bases of the junction left unmatched. DNA of the CDR3: TGTGCCAGCAGAGATACAGGGGCTAGCAATCAGCCCCAGCATTTT. It is translated as CASRDTGASNQPQHF.